This T cell receptor beta chain was found in a study of cytomegalovirus exposure and HLA in healthy donors. It was with 60 Vbeta and 13 Jbeta primers that the PCR ran. Sequencing used immunoSEQ multiplex PCR; TCRdb keeps in-frame clones, though not all of them. Among about 140,000 clones listed, roughly 88% were seen once. In germline, CDR1 is MNHEY, CDR2 SVGAGI. The V and J ends lost 2 bases and 5 bases respectively, with 3 bases between them. CDR3 length: 12 amino acids. The TCR sequence derives from a woman aged 40 to 49 in good health and CMV-seronegative. This rearrangement joins TRBV6-5 to TRBJ2-2, with D unresolved. Sequenced sample: PBMCs. CDR3 sequence (DNA): TGTGCCAGCAGTTACACAACCGGGGAGCTGTTTTTT. This gives the protein CASSYTTGELFF.